The 23 T cell receptor beta chains given below trace back to one sample, sequenced in a study of TIL therapy for anti-PD-1-resistant metastatic lung cancer. The immunoSEQ assay was v3. Libraries were prepared by immunoSEQ multiplex PCR; TCRdb keeps only in-frame clonotypes and omits some of them. This repertoire shows about 59,000 clones, about 73% found once; its top ten account for about 2%. The time point here: pre-treatment sample, taken before nivolumab and TIL therapy. The sequences come from blood, collected at baseline. The source is a person aged 25 to 80 with non-small cell lung cancer.

V is TRBV5-1 and J is TRBJ2-1; 7 nucleotides align to TRBD2. This CDR3 is 12 amino acids long. V was clipped by 4 bases and J by 6 bases; unmatched bases: 1. CDR1 and CDR2 (germline): SGHRS, YFSETQ. CDR3 protein: CASSAGVNEQFF. Written as DNA, the CDR3 is TGCGCCAGCAGCGCGGGGGTCAATGAGCAGTTCTTC. Full variable domain (rest looked up from reference TRBV5-1 and TRBJ2-1): KAGVTQTPRYLIKTRGQQVTLSCSPISGHRSVSWYQQTPGQGLQFLFEYFSETQRNKGNFPGRFSGRQFSNSRSEMNVSTLELGDSALYLCASSAGVNEQFFGPGTRLTVL.

The chain links TRBV4-3 to TRBJ1-2, with D possibly TRBD1 on 6 matching bases. V dropped 3 bases and J dropped 5 bases, with 16 bases sitting between them. CDR3 length equals 15 residues. Germline V CDR1 and CDR2: LGHNA, YSLEER. The CDR3 spells CASSQDLGGQYGYTF. The CDR3 DNA reads TGCGCCAGCAGCCAGGACCTCGGAGGACAGTATGGCTACACCTTC.

This clone was observed a single time. The rearrangement joins TRBV7-8 to TRBJ1-4, with 8 nucleotides matching TRBD1. Unmatched junction bases numbered 10, after V lost 5 bases and J lost 8 bases. This CDR3 is built from 15 residues. Germline-derived CDR1 and CDR2 are SGHVS and FQNEAQ. The CDR3 DNA reads as TGTGCCAGCAGCGAAAAACAACAGGGGGACGAAAAACTGTTTTTT. As protein: CASSEKQQGDEKLFF.

V and J are TRBV7-8 and TRBJ2-1; a possible D gene is TRBD2 (6 bases). The CDR3 contains 15 residues. Trimming took off 6 bases at V and 9 bases at J, with 21 bases between the two ends. Germline V gives CDR1 SGHVS, CDR2 FQNEAQ. The CDR3 loop reads CASRANSEGLGEQFF. DNA of the CDR3: TGTGCCAGCAGGGCAAATTCGGAGGGCCTCGGTGAGCAGTTCTTC.

This clone was seen only a few times. The chain recombines TRBV6-6 with TRBJ1-5, with D possibly TRBD1 on 5 matching bases. The ends were cut back, 3 bases at V and 7 bases at J, with 13 bases in the middle. The CDR3 totals 14 residues. Germline V gives CDR1 MNHNY, CDR2 SVGAGI (reference sequence). CDR3 amino acids: CASSYGGVEQPQHF. The CDR3 DNA is TGTGCCAGCAGTTATGGGGGGGTAGAACAGCCCCAGCATTTT.

The rearrangement links TRBV19 to TRBJ2-1; either TRBD1 or TRBD2 may supply D (5 bases each). Looked up from germline, CDR1 is LNHDA and CDR2 is SQIVND (reference sequence). Trimming cost V 5 bases and J 3 bases, with 11 bases left between them. The CDR3 runs 14 residues. The CDR3 protein is CASSRDGNYNEQFF. CDR3 DNA sequence: TGTGCCAGTAGTCGGGACGGGAACTACAATGAGCAGTTCTTC.

This clone was found a few times. The V and J genes are TRBV7-3 and TRBJ1-5, with 9 bases aligning to TRBD1. The CDR3 consists of 13 residues. The trim removed 5 bases at V and 6 bases at J, leaving 2 bases unmatched. Germline V gene sequence: CDR1 SGHTA, CDR2 FQGTGA. The CDR3 here is CASSATGGQPQHF. CDR3 in DNA: TGTGCCAGCAGCGCGACAGGGGGTCAGCCCCAGCATTTT.

The count of this clone is one. This chain uses TRBV7-2 with TRBJ1-2; possible D gene TRBD1, 6 bases. The V gene's germline CDR1 is SGHTA and CDR2 FQGNSA. The CDR3 sequence is 14 residues long. Trimming cost V 4 bases and J 4 bases, with 13 bases left between them. The CDR3 protein is CASSSYRDSYGYTF. CDR3 DNA: TGTGCCAGCAGCTCCTACAGGGATAGCTATGGCTACACCTTC.

The chain has TRBV5-1 and TRBJ2-7; TRBD2 matches at 8 bases. Germline V gives CDR1 SGHRS, CDR2 YFSETQ. The CDR3 is made up of 14 amino acids. V shed 2 bases and J 7 bases; nucleotides not matched to a gene: 8. For the CDR3, the DNA is TGCGCCAGCAGCTTAACTAGCGGACGTGGGGAGCAGTACTTC. Translated, it gives CASSLTSGRGEQYF.

The chain couples TRBV27 to TRBJ2-1; no clear D gene. Germline V CDR1 and CDR2: MNHEY, SMNVEV (reference sequence). CDR3 length: 13 amino acids. V was shortened by 5 bases and J by 8 bases, with 13 bases between the two germline ends. DNA for the CDR3: TGTGCCAGCAGTCAGCCTCTCCGTGATGAGCAGTTCTTC. Translated: CASSQPLRDEQFF.

This clone has ten or more counts. V gene TRBV7-9 combines with J gene TRBJ1-3; TRBD1 might be the D (5 bases). This CDR3 has 15 residues. V was clipped by 3 bases and J by 4 bases, with 13 bases between them. Germline lookup yields CDR1 SEHNR and CDR2 FQNEAQ (reference sequence). The CDR3 nucleotides are TGTGCCAGCAGCTTCATTCAGGGAACGGGAAACACCATATATTTT. Translating it yields CASSFIQGTGNTIYF.

This clone showed up just a few times. The chain is built from TRBV5-1 and TRBJ1-5; D not certain. Per the germline V gene, CDR1 is SGHRS and CDR2 is YFSETQ. V gave up 0 bases and J gave up 2 bases, with 9 bases separating them. The CDR3 loop spans 15 amino acids. The CDR3 region has the DNA TGCGCCAGCAGCTTGGAAGGTACGGGCAATCAGCCCCAGCATTTT. Protein sequence: CASSLEGTGNQPQHF.

This clone was seen only a few times. J is TRBJ2-2 and V is TRBV19; TRBD2 is a possible D gene (5 bases). V was trimmed by 9 bases and J by 5 bases, leaving 19 bases between them. Germline V CDR1 and CDR2: LNHDA, SQIVND (reference sequence). This CDR3 has 15 residues. CDR3 nucleotide sequence: TGTGCCAGCCTTGGTCGAGCGGCGGATACCGGGGAGCTGTTTTTT. Amino acid sequence: CASLGRAADTGELFF.

This clone was observed once. This chain joins TRBV11-2 and TRBJ2-7; 12 nucleotides agree with TRBD1. The CDR3 is 17 residues long. From germline, CDR1 is SGHAT and CDR2 FQNNGV. V was pared by 5 bases and J by 4 bases, with 12 bases of the junction left unmatched. The CDR3 DNA reads as TGTGCCAGCAGCCAGATGCCGGGACAGGGGGCGCGTTACGAGCAGTACTTC. Its protein is CASSQMPGQGARYEQYF.

V and J are TRBV6-1 and TRBJ2-7; D gene unclear. V dropped 2 bases and J dropped 4 bases, with 0 bases sitting between them. This CDR3 spans 10 amino acids. CDR1 is MNHNS, CDR2 SASEGT, per germline. The CDR3 region is CASSEYEQYF. CDR3 nucleotides: TGTGCCAGCAGTGAATACGAGCAGTACTTC.

The chain combines TRBV7-2 with TRBJ2-3; D unresolved. The length of the CDR3 is 15 residues. V lost 2 bases, J lost 10 bases, and 19 bases lay in between. In germline, CDR1 is SGHTA, CDR2 FQGNSA. The CDR3 DNA is TGTGCCAGCAGCTTACTCCTCGTTCTTGGTTTGGCGCAGTATTTT. It codes for CASSLLLVLGLAQYF. Using reference TRBV7-2 and TRBJ2-3 for the parts outside the CDR3, the full variable domain is GAGVSQSPSNKVTEKGKDVELRCDPISGHTALYWYRQSLGQGLEFLIYFQGNSAPDKSGLPSDRFSAERTGGSVSTLTIQRTQQEDSAVYLCASSLLLVLGLAQYFGPGTRLTVL.

Written as DNA, the CDR3 is TGTGCCAGCAGCTTAGAAGGGGGGCGGCAAGAGACCCAGTACTTC. Encoded protein: CASSLEGGRQETQYF. The gene calls are TRBV7-9 and TRBJ2-5, with D possibly called TRBD1 or TRBD2 (6 bases each). CDR1 is SEHNR and CDR2 is FQNEAQ in the germline V gene (reference sequence). V lost 1 base to trimming and J lost 2 bases, with 11 bases between them. CDR3 size: 15 residues.

The CDR3: CASSLAGEGRLFF. Here the CDR3 DNA reads TGCGCCAGCAGCTTAGCCGGGGAGGGAAGACTGTTTTTT. The V gene is TRBV5-1, the J gene TRBJ1-4, with D hard to call. CDR1 is SGHRS, CDR2 YFSETQ, per germline. V dropped 2 bases and J dropped 13 bases, with 15 bases sitting between them. The CDR3 covers 13 residues.

This clone was found a few times. The genes are TRBV4-2 and TRBJ2-5; D uncertain. The V end was cut by 1 base, the J end by 2 bases, with 11 bases between. The V gene's germline CDR1 is LGHNA and CDR2 YNFKEQ. The CDR3 is 15 amino acids. The CDR3 loop is CASSQAPTQQETQYF. The DNA of the CDR3 is TGTGCCAGCAGCCAAGCTCCGACACAACAAGAGACCCAGTACTTC.

This clone is a singleton in its sample. This rearrangement joins TRBV5-6 to TRBJ1-5; unclear D gene. V was shortened by 3 bases and J by 6 bases, with 7 bases between the two germline ends. The CDR3 length is 12 residues. CDR1 is SGHDT, CDR2 YYEEEE, per germline. The CDR3 bases are TGTGCCAGCAGCTCCTGGAGTCAGCCCCAGCATTTT. Its translation is CASSSWSQPQHF. The entire variable domain, with the rest obtained from reference TRBV5-6 and TRBJ1-5, is as follows: DAGVTQSPTHLIKTRGQQVTLRCSPKSGHDTVSWYQQALGQGPQFIFQYYEEEERQRGNFPDRFSGHQFPNYSSELNVNALLLGDSALYLCASSSWSQPQHFGDGTRLSIL.

V usage is TRBV7-2 and J usage is TRBJ1-1, with 8 positions matching TRBD1. This CDR3 has 17 residues. Trimming at V came to 5 bases and at J to 0 bases, leaving 11 bases not matched to a gene. CDR1 and CDR2 from the germline V gene are SGHTA and FQGNSA. The CDR3 DNA reads as TGTGCCAGCAGCCGCAGGGGGCAGCACCAAATGAACACTGAAGCTTTCTTT. Residues: CASSRRGQHQMNTEAFF. Variable domain in full (rest from reference TRBV7-2 and TRBJ1-1): GAGVSQSPSNKVTEKGKDVELRCDPISGHTALYWYRQSLGQGLEFLIYFQGNSAPDKSGLPSDRFSAERTGGSVSTLTIQRTQQEDSAVYLCASSRRGQHQMNTEAFFGQGTRLTVV.

The chain combines TRBV30 with TRBJ2-7, with D perhaps matching TRBD2 (5 bases). There are 13 residues in the CDR3. CDR1 is GTSNPN and CDR2 is SVGIG in the germline V gene (reference sequence). V was clipped by 5 bases and J by 3 bases, with 14 bases between them. As DNA, the CDR3 is TGTGCCTGGGGGTGGAGGCGAAGCTACGAGCAGTACTTC. This encodes CAWGWRRSYEQYF.

This clone was counted only a few times. The chain is built from TRBV29-1 and TRBJ2-7, with 7 bases lining up with TRBD1. Trimming at V came to 3 bases and at J to 4 bases, leaving 6 bases not matched to a gene. From germline, CDR1 is SQVTM and CDR2 ANQGSEA. The CDR3 has 13 residues. CDR3 bases: TGCAGCGTTGATGCGCAGGGGGAATACGAGCAGTACTTC. Protein product: CSVDAQGEYEQYF.